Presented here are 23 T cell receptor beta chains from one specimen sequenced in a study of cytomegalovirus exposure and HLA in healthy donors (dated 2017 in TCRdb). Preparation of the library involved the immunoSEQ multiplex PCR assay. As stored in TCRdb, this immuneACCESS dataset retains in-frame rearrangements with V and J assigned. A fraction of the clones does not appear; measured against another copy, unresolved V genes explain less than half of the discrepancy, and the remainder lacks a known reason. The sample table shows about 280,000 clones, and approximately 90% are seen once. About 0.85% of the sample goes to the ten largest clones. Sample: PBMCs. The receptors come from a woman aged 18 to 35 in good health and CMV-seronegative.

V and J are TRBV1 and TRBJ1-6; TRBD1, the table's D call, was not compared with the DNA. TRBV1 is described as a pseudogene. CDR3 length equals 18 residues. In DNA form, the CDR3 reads TGCACCGGATACCGGGACAGGAGCTTAGGTGAGGATAATTCACCCCTCCACTTT. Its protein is CTGYRDRSLGEDNSPLHF.

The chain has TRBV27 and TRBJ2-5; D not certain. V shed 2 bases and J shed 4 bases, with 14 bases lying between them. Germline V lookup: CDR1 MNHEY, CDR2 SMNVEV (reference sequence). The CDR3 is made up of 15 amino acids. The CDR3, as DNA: TGTGCCAGCAGTTTAAATTATAACAGTCGAGAGACCCAGTACTTC. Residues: CASSLNYNSRETQYF.

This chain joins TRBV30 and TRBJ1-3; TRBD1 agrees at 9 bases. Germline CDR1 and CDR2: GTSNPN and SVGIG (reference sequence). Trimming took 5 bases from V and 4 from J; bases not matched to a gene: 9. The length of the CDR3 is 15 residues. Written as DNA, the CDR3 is TGTGCCTGGGTTGGGGACAGGGAGGCGGGAAACACCATATATTTT. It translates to CAWVGDREAGNTIYF.

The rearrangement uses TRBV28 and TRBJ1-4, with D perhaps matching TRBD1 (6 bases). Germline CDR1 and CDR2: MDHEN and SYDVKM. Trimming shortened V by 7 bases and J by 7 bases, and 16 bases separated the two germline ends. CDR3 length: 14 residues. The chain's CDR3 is CASTLGNRAEKLFF. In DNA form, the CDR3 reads TGTGCCAGCACCTTGGGTAACAGGGCTGAAAAACTGTTTTTT.

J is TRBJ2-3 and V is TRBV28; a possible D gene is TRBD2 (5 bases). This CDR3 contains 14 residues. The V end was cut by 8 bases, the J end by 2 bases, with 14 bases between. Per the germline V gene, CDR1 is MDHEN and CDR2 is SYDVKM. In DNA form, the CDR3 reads TGTGCCAGCTGCGGGCTAGAATTCACAGATACGCAGTATTTT. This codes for CASCGLEFTDTQYF.

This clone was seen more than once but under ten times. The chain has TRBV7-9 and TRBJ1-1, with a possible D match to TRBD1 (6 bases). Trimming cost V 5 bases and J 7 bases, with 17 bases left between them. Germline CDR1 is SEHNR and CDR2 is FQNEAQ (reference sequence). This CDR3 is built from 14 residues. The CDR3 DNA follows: TGTGCCAGCAGCCCTTCCAGGGGTGGCGGTGAAGCTTTCTTT. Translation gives CASSPSRGGGEAFF.

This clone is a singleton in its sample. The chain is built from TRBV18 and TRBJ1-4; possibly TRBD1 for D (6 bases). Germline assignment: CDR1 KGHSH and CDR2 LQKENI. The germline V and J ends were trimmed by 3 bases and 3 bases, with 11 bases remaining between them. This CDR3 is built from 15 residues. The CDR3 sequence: CASSPYRAPNEKLFF. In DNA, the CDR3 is TGTGCCAGCTCACCGTACAGGGCACCTAATGAAAAACTGTTTTTT.

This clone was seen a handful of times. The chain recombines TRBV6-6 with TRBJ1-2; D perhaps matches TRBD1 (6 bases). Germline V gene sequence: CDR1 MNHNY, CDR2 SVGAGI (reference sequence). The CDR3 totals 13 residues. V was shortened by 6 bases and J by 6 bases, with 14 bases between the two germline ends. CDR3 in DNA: TGTGCCAGCAGCCGTCAGGGGCCGGATGGCTACACCTTC. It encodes CASSRQGPDGYTF.

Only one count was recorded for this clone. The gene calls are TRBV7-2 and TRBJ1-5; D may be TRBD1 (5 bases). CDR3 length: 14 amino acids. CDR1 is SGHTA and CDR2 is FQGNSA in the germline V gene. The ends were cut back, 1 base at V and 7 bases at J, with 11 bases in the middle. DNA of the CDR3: TGTGCCAGCAGCTTAGGGGGGGTACGGCAGCCCCAGCATTTT. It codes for CASSLGGVRQPQHF.

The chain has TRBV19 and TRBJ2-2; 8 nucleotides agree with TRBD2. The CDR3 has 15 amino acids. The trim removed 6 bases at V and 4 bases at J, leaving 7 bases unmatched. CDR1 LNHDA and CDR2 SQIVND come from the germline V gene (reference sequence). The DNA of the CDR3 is TGTGCCAGTAGGGGGCTAGCGGGCGGCACCGGGGAGCTGTTTTTT. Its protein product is CASRGLAGGTGELFF.

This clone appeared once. This CDR3 reads CASSLVAGVGEQYF. For the CDR3, the DNA is TGCGCCAGCAGCTTGGTTGCGGGAGTCGGCGAGCAGTACTTC. The chain has TRBV5-1 and TRBJ2-7; 7 bases fit TRBD2. CDR3 length equals 14 residues. Germline V CDR1 and CDR2: SGHRS, YFSETQ. J lost 6 bases, V lost 0 bases, and 6 bases had no gene match.

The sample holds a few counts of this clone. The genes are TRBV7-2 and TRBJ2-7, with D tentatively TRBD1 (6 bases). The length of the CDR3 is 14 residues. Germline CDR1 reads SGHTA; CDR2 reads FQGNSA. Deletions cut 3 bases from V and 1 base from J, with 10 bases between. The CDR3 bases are TGTGCCAGCAGCTTCCAGACAGGATCCTACGAGCAGTACTTC. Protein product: CASSFQTGSYEQYF. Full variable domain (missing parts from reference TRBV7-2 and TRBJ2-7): GAGVSQSPSNKVTEKGKDVELRCDPISGHTALYWYRQSLGQGLEFLIYFQGNSAPDKSGLPSDRFSAERTGGSVSTLTIQRTQQEDSAVYLCASSFQTGSYEQYFGPGTRLTVT.

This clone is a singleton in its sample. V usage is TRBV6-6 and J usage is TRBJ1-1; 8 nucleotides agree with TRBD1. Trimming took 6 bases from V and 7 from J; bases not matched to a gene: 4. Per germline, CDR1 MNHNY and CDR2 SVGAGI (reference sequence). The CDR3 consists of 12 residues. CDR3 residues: CASSRTGGEAFF. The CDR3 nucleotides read TGTGCCAGCAGCCGTACAGGGGGTGAAGCTTTCTTT.

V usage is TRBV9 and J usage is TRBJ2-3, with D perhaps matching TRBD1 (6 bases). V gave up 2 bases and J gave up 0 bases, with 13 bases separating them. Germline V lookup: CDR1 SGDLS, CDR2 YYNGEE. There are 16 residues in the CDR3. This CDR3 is CASSVADSPSTDTQYF. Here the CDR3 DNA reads TGTGCCAGCAGCGTTGCGGACAGCCCTAGCACAGATACGCAGTATTTT. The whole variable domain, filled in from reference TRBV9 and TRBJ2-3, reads DSGVTQTPKHLITATGQRVTLRCSPRSGDLSVYWYQQSLDQGLQFLIQYYNGEERAKGNILERFSAQQFPDLHSELNLSSLELGDSALYFCASSVADSPSTDTQYFGPGTRLTVL.

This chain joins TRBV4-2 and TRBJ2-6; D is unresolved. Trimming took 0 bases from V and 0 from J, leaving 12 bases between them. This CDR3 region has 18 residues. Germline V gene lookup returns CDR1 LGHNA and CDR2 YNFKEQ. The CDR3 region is CASSQEGGSFSGANVLTF. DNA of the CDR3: TGTGCCAGCAGCCAAGAAGGCGGATCTTTCTCTGGGGCCAACGTCCTGACTTTC.

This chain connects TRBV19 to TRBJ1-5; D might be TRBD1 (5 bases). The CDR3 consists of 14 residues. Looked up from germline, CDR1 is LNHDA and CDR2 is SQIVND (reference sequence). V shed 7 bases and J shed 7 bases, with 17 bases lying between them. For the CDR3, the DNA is TGTGCCAGTAAGATACAGGCGGCGGAACAGCCCCAGCATTTT. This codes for CASKIQAAEQPQHF.

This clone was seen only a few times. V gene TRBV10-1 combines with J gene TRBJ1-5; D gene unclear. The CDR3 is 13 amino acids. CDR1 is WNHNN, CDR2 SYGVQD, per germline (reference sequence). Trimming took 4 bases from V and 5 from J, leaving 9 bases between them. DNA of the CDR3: TGCGCCAGCAGTGTAGGGAGAGATCAGCCCCAGCATTTT. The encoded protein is CASSVGRDQPQHF.

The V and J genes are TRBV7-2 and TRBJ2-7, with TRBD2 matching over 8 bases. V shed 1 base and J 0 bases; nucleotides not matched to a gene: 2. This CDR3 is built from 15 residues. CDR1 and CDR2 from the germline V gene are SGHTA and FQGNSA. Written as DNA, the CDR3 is TGTGCCAGCAGCTTAGATGGACTAGCCTCCTACGAGCAGTACTTC. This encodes CASSLDGLASYEQYF. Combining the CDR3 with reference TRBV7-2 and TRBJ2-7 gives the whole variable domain GAGVSQSPSNKVTEKGKDVELRCDPISGHTALYWYRQSLGQGLEFLIYFQGNSAPDKSGLPSDRFSAERTGGSVSTLTIQRTQQEDSAVYLCASSLDGLASYEQYFGPGTRLTVT.

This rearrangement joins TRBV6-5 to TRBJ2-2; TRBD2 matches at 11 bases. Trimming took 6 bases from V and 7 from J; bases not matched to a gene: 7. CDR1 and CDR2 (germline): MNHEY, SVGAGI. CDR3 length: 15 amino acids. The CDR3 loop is CASSPTSGKIGELFF. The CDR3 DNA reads TGTGCCAGCAGCCCGACTAGCGGGAAGATCGGGGAGCTGTTTTTT.

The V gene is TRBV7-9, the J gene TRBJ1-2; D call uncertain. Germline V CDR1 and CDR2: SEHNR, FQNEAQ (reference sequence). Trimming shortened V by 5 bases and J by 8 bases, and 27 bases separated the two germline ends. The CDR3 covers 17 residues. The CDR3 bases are TGTGCCAGCAGCCCCCATGCTGATGGTCGGGGATCCTGGGGCTACACCTTC. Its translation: CASSPHADGRGSWGYTF.

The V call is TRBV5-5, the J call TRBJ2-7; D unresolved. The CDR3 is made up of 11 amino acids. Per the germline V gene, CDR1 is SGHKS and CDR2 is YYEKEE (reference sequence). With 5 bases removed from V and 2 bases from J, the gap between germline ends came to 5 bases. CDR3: CASRTPYEQYF. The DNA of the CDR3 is TGTGCCAGCAGAACACCCTACGAGCAGTACTTC. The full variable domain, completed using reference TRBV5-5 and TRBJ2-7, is DAGVTQSPTHLIKTRGQQVTLRCSPISGHKSVSWYQQVLGQGPQFIFQYYEKEERGRGNFPDRFSARQFPNYSSELNVNALLLGDSALYLCASRTPYEQYFGPGTRLTVT.

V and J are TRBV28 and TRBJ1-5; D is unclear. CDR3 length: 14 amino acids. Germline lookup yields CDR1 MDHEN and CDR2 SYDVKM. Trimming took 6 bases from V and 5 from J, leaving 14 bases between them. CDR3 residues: CASSLAVVHQPQHF. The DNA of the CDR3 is TGTGCCAGCAGCTTAGCTGTAGTCCATCAGCCCCAGCATTTT.

CDR3 amino acids: CASSSQALGDTQYF. CDR3 sequence (DNA): TGTGCCAGCAGCTCCCAGGCTCTCGGAGATACGCAGTATTTT. The chain uses TRBV7-2 and TRBJ2-3; no reliable D call. The CDR3 totals 14 residues. Germline V gene lookup returns CDR1 SGHTA and CDR2 FQGNSA. The germline V and J ends were trimmed by 4 bases and 5 bases, with 13 bases remaining between them.